This entry lists 3 T cell receptor beta chains sequenced from one sample in a study. TCRdb re-analysed the RT-PCR reads in MiXCR, keeping a single row per CDR3 protein. The sample contains around 700,000 distinct CDR3 sequences, 14% of which appear only once. Sequencing was carried out using memory CD4+ T cells from blood. These receptors all come from a female donor in good health, serving as a healthy control.

The V call is TRBV28, the J call TRBJ2-7; 7 nucleotides align to TRBD1. Germline CDR1 is MDHEN and CDR2 is SYDVKM. The trim removed 6 bases at V and 0 bases at J, leaving 8 bases unmatched. The CDR3 runs to 15 residues. The CDR3 nucleotides are TGTGCCAGCAGACAGAACAGGGGACGCTCCTACGAGCAGTACTTC. As protein: CASRQNRGRSYEQYF.

The chain has TRBV7-3 and TRBJ2-1; no clear D gene. V lost 2 bases to trimming and J lost 7 bases, with 15 bases between them. The germline V gene encodes CDR1 SGHTA and CDR2 FQGTGA. CDR3 size: 15 residues. CDR3 loop: CASSLRFSVWNEQFF. The CDR3 DNA reads as TGTGCCAGCAGCTTACGCTTCTCGGTGTGGAATGAGCAGTTCTTC.

This clonotype was found a few times. J is TRBJ2-5 and V is TRBV6-5; TRBD2 matches 12 bases. The CDR3 runs 16 residues. Germline V gene sequence: CDR1 MNHEY, CDR2 SVGAGI. The junction had 10 bases not matched to a gene; V was cut back by 6 bases and J by 5 bases. CDR3 sequence (DNA): TGTGCCAGCAGACGGTCTAGCGGGAGGGCCTTGGAGACCCAGTACTTC. This encodes CASRRSSGRALETQYF.